This T cell receptor (beta chain) was documented in a study of T-cell reconstitution after alpha-beta-depleted transplantation in children. Unique molecular identifiers tagged the TCRbeta library. A single record per CDR3 protein comes from TCRdb applying MiXCR to the PCR reads. The sample contains under 400,000 distinct CDR3 sequences, over 20% of which appear only once. This clonotype was seen a handful of times. V gave up 0 bases and J gave up 9 bases; unmatched junction bases: 8. Germline lookup yields CDR1 LNHNV and CDR2 YYDKDF (reference sequence). This CDR3 is 16 amino acids long. The sequence was collected from a male patient younger than 18 who had a stem cell transplant for acute lymphoblastic leukemia, so the T cells may come from the graft donor. The rearrangement joins TRBV15 to TRBJ2-1; 10 bases line up with TRBD2. Sequenced material: PBMCs, mostly from graft donor cells, taken 180 days after TCRalphabeta/CD19-depleted stem cell transplant. The CDR3 DNA is TGTGCCACCAGCAGAGATCTATCTAGCGGGGGTATTGAGCAGTTCTTC. Translation: CATSRDLSSGGIEQFF.